A selection of T cell receptor beta chains follows, all from one sample in a study of T-cell memory formation after mild COVID-19. In TCRdb, the 5' RACE reads were re-called with MiXCR into one record per CDR3 protein. Of around 320,000 distinct CDR3 sequences detected, 25% to 30% appear once; the ten largest clones hold about 13%. Sequenced: PBMCs or a T cell subset sorted from them (not recorded which). The source is an adult woman who had mild COVID-19 (a few samples of this study predate the infection). Cell type and time point are not known. Each CDR3 is given with its conserved first and last residue. Each record gives: CDR3 DNA, CDR3 protein, D gene, J gene, clone size, V gene. The D gene is left open where the match is weak. Clone size appears in some rows only: once, few, many, or a class for an expanded clone.

DNA: TGTGCCATCAGTGAGGCTAGCACAGATACGCAGTATTTT
CDR3: CAISEASTDTQYF
D: NA
J: TRBJ2-3
size: few
V: TRBV10-3

DNA: TGTGCCAGTAGTGTGACAGGGGACAATCAGCCCCAGCATTTT
CDR3: CASSVTGDNQPQHF
D: TRBD1
J: TRBJ1-5
size: NA
V: TRBV19

DNA: TGCAGCGTGGAACAGGGGGCTTTTTGGGGTGAGCAGTTCTTC
CDR3: CSVEQGAFWGEQFF
D: TRBD1
J: TRBJ2-1
size: few
V: TRBV29-1

DNA: TGCGCCAGCAGCTCCGGAGGGGGGGAGTACGAGCAGTACTTC
CDR3: CASSSGGGEYEQYF
D: NA
J: TRBJ2-7
size: NA
V: TRBV5-1

DNA: TGTGCCAGCAGCGTGACAGCTAATGCGGAGACCCAGTACTTC
CDR3: CASSVTANAETQYF
D: NA
J: TRBJ2-5
size: few
V: TRBV6-4

DNA: TGTGCCACCAGCAGAGCCCCGGGTCAGGGGAATGAGCAGTTCTTC
CDR3: CATSRAPGQGNEQFF
D: NA
J: TRBJ2-1
size: NA
V: TRBV15

DNA: TGCGCCAGCAAGGGATCCGCTTCGCAGAACACTGAAGCTTTCTTT
CDR3: CASKGSASQNTEAFF
D: NA
J: TRBJ1-1
size: NA
V: TRBV4-1

DNA: TGTGCCAGTGGGACCCGGGAGACCCAGTACTTC
CDR3: CASGTRETQYF
D: NA
J: TRBJ2-5
size: few
V: TRBV12-3/TRBV12-4

DNA: TGTGCCAGCAGCTTTCCGGGACTAGAATACAATGAGCAGTTCTTC
CDR3: CASSFPGLEYNEQFF
D: TRBD2
J: TRBJ2-1
size: NA
V: TRBV7-3

DNA: TGCGCCAGCAGTGGGACAGGAGTTCCCAGCACAGATACGCAGTATTTT
CDR3: CASSGTGVPSTDTQYF
D: TRBD1
J: TRBJ2-3
size: many
V: TRBV5-1

DNA: TGCGCCAGCAGCTTAGTAGGACATGTTGGCTACACCTTC
CDR3: CASSLVGHVGYTF
D: NA
J: TRBJ1-2
size: NA
V: TRBV5-1

DNA: TGTGCCAGTAGTATGGGACCGGCCACTGAAGCTTTCTTT
CDR3: CASSMGPATEAFF
D: NA
J: TRBJ1-1
size: NA
V: TRBV19

DNA: TGTGCCAGCAGTCCGGGGCTAGCGGGAGTTACAGATACGCAGTATTTT
CDR3: CASSPGLAGVTDTQYF
D: TRBD2
J: TRBJ2-3
size: many
V: TRBV2

DNA: TGTGCCAGCAGCTTGGCACAGGGGTCCGCTGGCTACACCTTC
CDR3: CASSLAQGSAGYTF
D: TRBD1
J: TRBJ1-2
size: few
V: TRBV5-4

DNA: TGTGCCAGCAGCCGCGGACAGGCCGGGAGGGAGACCCAGTACTTC
CDR3: CASSRGQAGRETQYF
D: NA
J: TRBJ2-5
size: NA
V: TRBV5-5

DNA: TGCGCCAGCAGCGTGTGGCTAGCGGGAGTGGGTTCCTACAATGAGCAGTTCTTC
CDR3: CASSVWLAGVGSYNEQFF
D: TRBD2
J: TRBJ2-1
size: NA
V: TRBV5-1

DNA: TGCAGTGCCATGGGACAGGGAAGCATGAACACTGAAGCTTTCTTT
CDR3: CSAMGQGSMNTEAFF
D: TRBD1
J: TRBJ1-1
size: NA
V: TRBV20-1

DNA: TGTGCCAGCAGTCCCAGCGGGGGGACACTACGGGAGCAGTTCTTC
CDR3: CASSPSGGTLREQFF
D: TRBD2
J: TRBJ2-1
size: NA
V: TRBV7-3

DNA: TGCAGTGCTCGCCGCCGTCTAGCGGGGGGCCGCTACGAGCAGTACTTC
CDR3: CSARRRLAGGRYEQYF
D: TRBD2
J: TRBJ2-7
size: few
V: TRBV20-1

DNA: TGTGCCAGCAGTCCCGTAGCGGGGGGGCCCTACGAGCAGTACTTC
CDR3: CASSPVAGGPYEQYF
D: TRBD2
J: TRBJ2-7
size: few
V: TRBV12-3/TRBV12-4

DNA: TGTGCCAGCAGTAGCCCTTCAACAGAGAGTGCAGATACGCAGTATTTT
CDR3: CASSSPSTESADTQYF
D: NA
J: TRBJ2-3
size: few
V: TRBV6-5

DNA: TGTGCCAGCAGTTACTCGAAGACGGGAGGCATTCAGTACTTC
CDR3: CASSYSKTGGIQYF
D: TRBD2
J: TRBJ2-4
size: few
V: TRBV6-2/TRBV6-3

DNA: TGCGCCAGCAGCCAAGCGGGGACAGTTGGCTACACCTTC
CDR3: CASSQAGTVGYTF
D: TRBD1
J: TRBJ1-2
size: NA
V: TRBV5-1

DNA: TGTGCCAGCAGCGTACGGATCCAGCAGTTCTTC
CDR3: CASSVRIQQFF
D: NA
J: TRBJ2-1
size: NA
V: TRBV7-8

DNA: TGTGCCAGCAGTTTTGGACGTTCCTACGAGCAGTACTTC
CDR3: CASSFGRSYEQYF
D: NA
J: TRBJ2-7
size: many
V: TRBV12-3/TRBV12-4

DNA: TGCAGTGCTGGGGGGGGTTGGGACATTAGAAATGAGCAGTTCTTC
CDR3: CSAGGGWDIRNEQFF
D: NA
J: TRBJ2-1
size: few
V: TRBV20-1

DNA: TGCGCCAACAGCTTCCCAACGGGACGGCCAGGGAGGGAGGCTAGCGGGAACGAGCAGTTCTTC
CDR3: CANSFPTGRPGREASGNEQFF
D: TRBD2
J: TRBJ2-1
size: few
V: TRBV5-1

DNA: TGTGCCAGCAGCCAGCAGGGGGCGGCTAATGAAAAACTGTTTTTT
CDR3: CASSQQGAANEKLFF
D: TRBD1
J: TRBJ1-4
size: few
V: TRBV7-9

DNA: TGCGCCAGCAGCATCCGGACTAGTCTAGATACGCAGTATTTT
CDR3: CASSIRTSLDTQYF
D: TRBD2
J: TRBJ2-3
size: many
V: TRBV5-1

DNA: TGTGCCAGCAGTTACGGGGCAGGGGTATCTTCACCCCTCCACTTT
CDR3: CASSYGAGVSSPLHF
D: NA
J: TRBJ1-6
size: NA
V: TRBV6-5

DNA: TGTGCCAGCAGTCGACAGGGTGAGCAGTACTTC
CDR3: CASSRQGEQYF
D: TRBD1
J: TRBJ2-7
size: few
V: TRBV6-2/TRBV6-3

DNA: TGTGCCAGCTCACCAAGACAGGGAATCACTGAAGCTTTCTTT
CDR3: CASSPRQGITEAFF
D: TRBD1
J: TRBJ1-1
size: NA
V: TRBV18